The 30 T cell receptor beta chains given below trace back to one sample, sequenced in a study of OX40 agonist ivuxolimab in advanced cancers. Sequencing used immunoSEQ multiplex PCR; TCRdb keeps in-frame clones, though not all of them. The sample lists 6,500 to 8,000 clones, about 90% occurring once. The specimen comprised CD4+ or CD8+ T cells sorted from blood, sampled in a trial of the OX40 agonist ivuxolimab. The receptors come from an adult with an advanced solid tumor such as melanoma, head and neck, liver or kidney cancer.

This sequence joins TRBV4-1 and TRBJ2-7; D possibly corresponds to TRBD2 (6 bases). V lost 0 bases and J 2 bases, leaving 11 bases between the germline ends. This CDR3 comprises 15 residues. Germline CDR1 and CDR2: MGHRA and YSYEKL. DNA of the CDR3: TGCGCCAGCAGCCAAGATCGGGGGTCTGCCTACGAGCAGTACTTC. It specifies CASSQDRGSAYEQYF.

This chain uses TRBV7-9 with TRBJ2-3, with a possible D match to TRBD2 (6 bases). The CDR3 has 15 residues. The germline gives CDR1 SEHNR, CDR2 FQNEAQ (reference sequence). V lost 7 bases and J 4 bases, leaving 18 bases between the germline ends. CDR3 residues: CASTPTLGEADTQYF. The CDR3 region has the DNA TGTGCCAGCACCCCTACGTTAGGGGAGGCAGATACGCAGTATTTT.

This clone was counted a single time. The genes are TRBV12-5 and TRBJ2-2; TRBD1 or TRBD2 may be the D gene (5 bases each). In germline, CDR1 is LGHNT, CDR2 FRNRAP. The CDR3 has 14 residues. The V end lost 1 base, the J end lost 8 bases, and 11 bases lay between the germline ends. The CDR3 loop reads CASGLAGSLGELFF. CDR3 sequence (DNA): TGTGCTAGTGGTTTGGCAGGGAGTCTGGGGGAGCTGTTTTTT.

This rearrangement joins TRBV10-1 to TRBJ2-7; D may correspond to TRBD1 or TRBD2 (5 bases each). Germline CDR1 WNHNN, CDR2 SYGVQD (reference sequence). The CDR3 sequence is 14 residues long. The germline V and J ends were trimmed by 8 bases and 2 bases, with 16 bases remaining between them. CDR3 in amino acids: CASSTGTGTYEQYF. The CDR3 DNA reads TGCGCCAGCTCCACCGGGACGGGCACCTACGAGCAGTACTTC.

This clone is a singleton in its sample. This chain connects TRBV7-9 to TRBJ1-2, with 10 bases that match TRBD1. Germline CDR1 SEHNR, CDR2 FQNEAQ (reference sequence). This CDR3 contains 13 residues. The J segment lost 8 bases and the V segment lost 5 bases, leaving 5 bases of the junction unmatched. This chain's CDR3 is CASSGGTGEGYTF. CDR3 DNA sequence: TGTGCCAGCAGCGGGGGGACAGGGGAGGGCTACACCTTC.

The chain couples TRBV28 to TRBJ1-5; no firm D call. Germline V gene data show CDR1 as MDHEN and CDR2 as SYDVKM. Trimming took 2 bases from V and 4 from J, leaving 9 bases between them. This CDR3 is built from 14 residues. The CDR3, as DNA: TGTGCCAGCAGTTTAGAGGTAACGAATCAGCCCCAGCATTTT. It is translated as CASSLEVTNQPQHF.

The chain joins TRBV6-4 to TRBJ2-2; D call uncertain. This CDR3 contains 15 residues. Germline V gene lookup returns CDR1 MRHNA and CDR2 SNTAGT. Trimming stripped 2 bases from V and 1 base from J, with 8 bases between. The chain's CDR3 is CASSDGGENTGELFF. DNA for the CDR3: TGTGCCAGCAGTGACGGTGGGGAGAACACCGGGGAGCTGTTTTTT.

The chain carries TRBV6-6 and TRBJ2-7; TRBD1 aligns across 7 bases. This CDR3 spans 15 amino acids. Germline V lookup: CDR1 MNHNY, CDR2 SVGAGI (reference sequence). V lost 6 bases and J lost 2; bases outside the gene matches: 10. The CDR3 sequence is CASRSLGTAAYEQYF. In DNA, the CDR3 is TGTGCCAGCAGATCCCTGGGGACAGCCGCCTACGAGCAGTACTTC.

This chain links TRBV19 with TRBJ2-7; the match to TRBD1 covers 12 bases. Germline V gene sequence: CDR1 LNHDA, CDR2 SQIVND (reference sequence). The CDR3 contains 15 residues. Losses at the gene ends were 5 bases for V and 2 bases for J; bases not matched to a gene: 4. The CDR3 loop reads CASSARDRGPYEQYF. For the CDR3, the DNA is TGTGCCAGTAGTGCCCGGGACAGGGGGCCCTACGAGCAGTACTTC.

The chain joins TRBV5-1 to TRBJ2-7; possibly TRBD2 for D (6 bases). Germline CDR1 and CDR2: SGHRS and YFSETQ. This CDR3 comprises 14 residues. Trimming stripped 7 bases from V and 5 bases from J, with 19 bases between. The CDR3 protein is CASREGTDPDEQYF. CDR3 coding DNA: TGCGCCAGCCGGGAAGGGACTGACCCGGACGAGCAGTACTTC.

This rearrangement joins TRBV2 to TRBJ2-1, with 10 bases identical to TRBD1. Germline V gives CDR1 SNHLY, CDR2 FYNNEI. This CDR3 is built from 15 residues. V was pared by 1 base and J by 8 bases, with 5 bases of the junction left unmatched. CDR3 amino acids: CASSEEAGTGDEQFF. The CDR3 nucleotides are TGTGCCAGCAGTGAAGAGGCCGGGACAGGGGATGAGCAGTTCTTC.

The chain joins TRBV5-1 to TRBJ2-1; D perhaps matches TRBD2 (7 bases). The germline V and J ends were trimmed by 5 bases and 9 bases, with 30 bases remaining between them. The CDR3 has 18 amino acids. In germline, CDR1 is SGHRS, CDR2 YFSETQ. This CDR3 is CASSGGADIEGAGFEQFF. CDR3 DNA: TGCGCCAGCAGTGGGGGGGCGGACATTGAGGGAGCAGGCTTTGAGCAGTTCTTC.

This clone has just a few counts. The chain recombines TRBV30 with TRBJ1-1; no clear D. The CDR3 covers 14 residues. Germline V gene lookup returns CDR1 GTSNPN and CDR2 SVGIG (reference sequence). V lost 1 base and J lost 1, with 10 bases in between. CDR3 DNA: TGTGCCTGGAGTGCTTTGGGTGGGAACACTGAAGCTTTCTTT. Translating gives CAWSALGGNTEAFF.

The chain uses TRBV28 and TRBJ2-5; 7 nucleotides align to TRBD1. J lost 3 bases, V lost 5 bases, and 9 bases had no gene match. Per the germline V gene, CDR1 is MDHEN and CDR2 is SYDVKM. This CDR3 has 15 amino acids. CDR3 nucleotide sequence: TGTGCCAGCAGTACTTGGGACAGCAGCAAAGAGACCCAGTACTTC. The encoded protein is CASSTWDSSKETQYF.

This rearrangement joins TRBV4-1 to TRBJ2-7; D unresolved. Trimming shortened V by 2 bases and J by 2 bases, and 13 bases separated the two germline ends. This CDR3 is 15 amino acids long. Germline CDR1 MGHRA, CDR2 YSYEKL. The CDR3 is CASSQSSGRPYEQYF. The CDR3 region has the DNA TGCGCCAGCAGCCAATCTAGTGGCAGACCCTACGAGCAGTACTTC.

This sequence joins TRBV5-4 and TRBJ2-2; 10 bases are shared with TRBD1. This CDR3 region has 16 residues. Losses at the gene ends were 4 bases for V and 1 base for J; bases not matched to a gene: 4. CDR1 and CDR2 from the germline V gene are SGHNT and YYREEE (reference sequence). The CDR3 DNA is TGTGCCAGCAGCCCTTGGACAGGGGGGAACACCGGGGAGCTGTTTTTT. It yields the protein CASSPWTGGNTGELFF.

The chain uses TRBV27 and TRBJ2-5; tentative D call: TRBD1 (6 bases). Germline V gene sequence: CDR1 MNHEY, CDR2 SMNVEV (reference sequence). The V gene lost 6 bases and the J gene lost 4 bases, with 15 bases spanning the gap. This CDR3 region has 14 residues. DNA for the CDR3: TGTGCCAGCAGACAACTAGACAGGCCAGAGACCCAGTACTTC. Translated: CASRQLDRPETQYF.

With respect to this clone: This specimen includes other DNA sequences encoding the same CDR3. The chain employs TRBV7-3 and TRBJ2-1, with TRBD2 matching 7 bases. CDR3 length: 15 amino acids. The J segment lost 0 bases and the V segment lost 5 bases, leaving 4 bases of the junction unmatched. CDR1 and CDR2 from the germline V gene are SGHTA and FQGTGA. CDR3 coding DNA: TGTGCCAGCAGCCCACTAGCGTCCTCCTACAATGAGCAGTTCTTC. Encoded protein: CASSPLASSYNEQFF.

V and J are TRBV5-1 and TRBJ2-2; D possibly corresponds to TRBD2 (6 bases). Germline V gene lookup returns CDR1 SGHRS and CDR2 YFSETQ. This CDR3 contains 16 residues. V was shortened by 0 bases and J by 0 bases, with 9 bases between the two germline ends. The CDR3 spells CASSLGAGPNTGELFF. The CDR3 DNA is TGCGCCAGCAGCTTGGGAGCGGGTCCGAACACCGGGGAGCTGTTTTTT.

V usage is TRBV6-5 and J usage is TRBJ2-1; D ambiguous. The V end lost 4 bases, the J end lost 10 bases, and 8 bases lay between the germline ends. Looked up from germline, CDR1 is MNHEY and CDR2 is SVGAGI. The CDR3 is made up of 11 amino acids. The CDR3 is CASSSGPEQFF. The CDR3 nucleotides are TGTGCCAGCAGTTCCGGACCCGAGCAGTTCTTC.

Here the CDR3 DNA reads TGTGCCATCAGTGAGGAAGGTTACGAGCAGTACTTC. Encoded protein: CAISEEGYEQYF. The chain recombines TRBV10-3 with TRBJ2-7; D gene unclear. This CDR3 spans 12 amino acids. CDR1 and CDR2 from the germline V gene are ENHRY and SYGVKD. Between the trimmed V and J ends, which lost 2 bases and 4 bases, there was a span of 6 bases.

V gene TRBV7-9 combines with J gene TRBJ2-5; D tentatively reads TRBD1 or TRBD2 (5 bases each). The J call is uncertain, as TRBJ2-7 better fits the DNA end. Germline CDR1 reads SEHNR; CDR2 reads FQNEAQ (reference sequence). This CDR3 region has 16 residues. Here the CDR3 reads CASSAPSGTGTYEQYF. CDR3 in DNA: TGTGCCAGCAGCGCTCCGTCCGGGACGGGTACCTACGAGCAGTACTTC.

The chain uses TRBV23-1 and TRBJ2-7; D is undetermined. TRBV23-1 is placed among ORFs of uncertain function. V lost 2 bases to trimming and J lost 3 bases, with 5 bases between them. The CDR3 totals 12 residues. The CDR3 nucleotides read TGCGCCAGCAGTCAAGACATCTACGAGCAGTACTTC. Protein sequence: CASSQDIYEQYF.

This chain joins TRBV4-1 and TRBJ2-7, with D possibly TRBD2 on 5 matching bases. Trimming stripped 0 bases from V and 2 bases from J, with 8 bases between. Germline lookup yields CDR1 MGHRA and CDR2 YSYEKL. The CDR3 totals 14 residues. In nucleotides, the CDR3 is TGCGCCAGCAGCCAAGAGAGCGGACCCTACGAGCAGTACTTC. Amino acids: CASSQESGPYEQYF.

This sequence joins TRBV23-1 and TRBJ2-3; 9 bases match TRBD2. TRBV23-1 belongs to the ORF category, with a function that is uncertain. J gave up 2 bases and V 0 bases, and 18 bases lay outside the gene matches. The CDR3 runs to 21 residues. The CDR3 sequence: CASSQSASVAGAPWTTDTQYF. DNA for the CDR3: TGCGCCAGCAGTCAATCCGCGTCGGTAGCGGGAGCCCCGTGGACCACAGATACGCAGTATTTT.

The chain joins TRBV7-9 to TRBJ1-2; 9 nucleotides match TRBD1. This CDR3 contains 14 residues. J gave up 8 bases and V 3 bases, and 7 bases lay outside the gene matches. CDR1 is SEHNR, CDR2 FQNEAQ, per germline (reference sequence). The CDR3 is CASSLLTGGKGYTF. For the CDR3, the DNA is TGTGCCAGCAGCTTGCTGACAGGGGGGAAGGGCTACACCTTC.

Turning to this clone: Distinct nucleotide sequences in the sample also encode this CDR3. The V call is TRBV6-1, the J call TRBJ2-6, with 7 bases identical to TRBD2. Germline CDR1 is MNHNS and CDR2 is SASEGT. The CDR3 extends over 15 amino acids. Unmatched junction bases numbered 3, after V lost 3 bases and J lost 4 bases. Here the CDR3 DNA reads TGTGCCAGCAGTGAGGGGGGGTCCGGGGCCAACGTCCTGACTTTC. Protein product: CASSEGGSGANVLTF.

The chain recombines TRBV28 with TRBJ1-4; the D is unclear. The V gene lost 5 bases and the J gene lost 5 bases, with 15 bases spanning the gap. CDR3 length: 15 amino acids. CDR1 is MDHEN, CDR2 SYDVKM, per germline. The CDR3 bases are TGTGCCAGCAGTGACCTTGACACGGCGAATGAAAAACTGTTTTTT. Amino acid sequence: CASSDLDTANEKLFF. Together with reference TRBV28 and TRBJ1-4, the CDR3 gives the full variable domain: DVKVTQSSRYLVKRTGEKVFLECVQDMDHENMFWYRQDPGLGLRLIYFSYDVKMKEKGDIPEGYSVSREKKERFSLILESASTNQTSMYLCASSDLDTANEKLFFGSGTQLSVL.

J is TRBJ2-1 and V is TRBV7-3; the match to TRBD2 covers 15 bases. J lost 13 bases, V lost 2 bases, and 9 bases had no gene match. This CDR3 is 16 amino acids long. CDR1 and CDR2 (germline): SGHTA, FQGTGA. The CDR3 nucleotides read TGTGCCAGCAGCTTAGGGATGGGACTAGCGGGGGGTCGACAGTTCTTC. This gives the protein CASSLGMGLAGGRQFF.

The chain links TRBV27 to TRBJ2-7; tentatively, D is TRBD1 or TRBD2 (5 bases each). V lost 3 bases and J 6 bases, leaving 12 bases between the germline ends. The CDR3 covers 13 residues. The germline V gene has CDR1 MNHEY and CDR2 SMNVEV (reference sequence). CDR3 sequence (DNA): TGTGCCAGCAGTTTTTCGGGACGCTCCGAGCAGTACTTC. Translated: CASSFSGRSEQYF.